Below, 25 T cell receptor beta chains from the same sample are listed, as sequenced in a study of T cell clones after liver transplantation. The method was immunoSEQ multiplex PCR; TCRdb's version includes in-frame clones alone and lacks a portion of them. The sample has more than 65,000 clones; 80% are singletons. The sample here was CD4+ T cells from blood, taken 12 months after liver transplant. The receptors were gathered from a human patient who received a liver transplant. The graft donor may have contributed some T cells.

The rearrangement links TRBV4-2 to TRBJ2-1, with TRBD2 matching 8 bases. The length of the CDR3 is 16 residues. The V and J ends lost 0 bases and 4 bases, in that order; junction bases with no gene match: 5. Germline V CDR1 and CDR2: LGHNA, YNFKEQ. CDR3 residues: CASSQETSVIYNEQFF. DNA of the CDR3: TGTGCCAGCAGCCAAGAGACTAGCGTTATTTACAATGAGCAGTTCTTC.

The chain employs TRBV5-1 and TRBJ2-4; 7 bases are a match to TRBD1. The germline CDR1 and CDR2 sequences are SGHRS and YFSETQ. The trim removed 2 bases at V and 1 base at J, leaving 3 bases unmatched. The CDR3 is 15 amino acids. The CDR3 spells CASSFDRAAKNIQYF. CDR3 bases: TGCGCCAGCAGCTTTGACAGGGCGGCCAAAAACATTCAGTACTTC.

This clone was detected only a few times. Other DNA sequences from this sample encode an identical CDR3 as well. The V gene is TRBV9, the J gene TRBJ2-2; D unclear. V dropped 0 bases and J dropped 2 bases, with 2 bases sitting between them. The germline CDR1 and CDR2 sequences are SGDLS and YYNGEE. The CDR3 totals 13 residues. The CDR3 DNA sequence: TGTGCCAGCAGCGTAGATAACACCGGGGAGCTGTTTTTT. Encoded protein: CASSVDNTGELFF.

CDR3 in amino acids: CASSFGGRSPTGDTQYF. Here the CDR3 DNA reads TGTGCCAGCAGCTTTGGCGGGAGATCTCCTACAGGGGATACGCAGTATTTT. V gene TRBV5-4 combines with J gene TRBJ2-3, with D possibly being TRBD2 (7 bases). Germline V gives CDR1 SGHNT, CDR2 YYREEE (reference sequence). The CDR3 covers 17 residues. Trimming removed 2 bases at V and 6 bases at J, with 22 bases between.

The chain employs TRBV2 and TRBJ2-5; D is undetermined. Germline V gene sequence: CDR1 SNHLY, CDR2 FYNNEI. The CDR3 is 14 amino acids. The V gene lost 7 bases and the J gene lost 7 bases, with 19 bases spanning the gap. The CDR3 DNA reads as TGTGCCAGCAATTCCCAGCGCCTCCTTTGGACCCAGTACTTC. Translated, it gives CASNSQRLLWTQYF.

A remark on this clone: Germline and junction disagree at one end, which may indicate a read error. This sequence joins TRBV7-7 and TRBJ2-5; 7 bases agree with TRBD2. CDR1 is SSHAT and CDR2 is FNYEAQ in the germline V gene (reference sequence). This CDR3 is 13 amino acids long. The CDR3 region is CASSPGTIETQYF. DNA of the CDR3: TGTGCTAGCAGCCCAGGGACTATAGAGACCCAGTACTTC.

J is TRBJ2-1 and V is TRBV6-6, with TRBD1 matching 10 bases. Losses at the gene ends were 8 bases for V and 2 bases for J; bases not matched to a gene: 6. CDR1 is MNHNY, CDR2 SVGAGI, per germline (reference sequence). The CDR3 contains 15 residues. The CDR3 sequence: CASRKDRGPYNEQFF. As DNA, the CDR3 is TGTGCCAGCCGCAAAGACAGGGGGCCCTACAATGAGCAGTTCTTC.

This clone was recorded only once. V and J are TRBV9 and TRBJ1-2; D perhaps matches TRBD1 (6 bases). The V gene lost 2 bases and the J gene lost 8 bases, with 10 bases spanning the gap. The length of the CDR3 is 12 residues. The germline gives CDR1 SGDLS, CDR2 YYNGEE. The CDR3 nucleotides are TGTGCCAGCAGCGTCCTGGGGGGCGGCTACACCTTC. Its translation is CASSVLGGGYTF.

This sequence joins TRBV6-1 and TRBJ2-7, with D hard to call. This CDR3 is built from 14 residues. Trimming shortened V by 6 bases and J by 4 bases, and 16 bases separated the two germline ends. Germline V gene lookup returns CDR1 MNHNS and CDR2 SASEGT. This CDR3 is CASRSRHIGYEQYF. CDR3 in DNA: TGTGCCAGCAGGTCACGGCATATAGGGTACGAGCAGTACTTC.

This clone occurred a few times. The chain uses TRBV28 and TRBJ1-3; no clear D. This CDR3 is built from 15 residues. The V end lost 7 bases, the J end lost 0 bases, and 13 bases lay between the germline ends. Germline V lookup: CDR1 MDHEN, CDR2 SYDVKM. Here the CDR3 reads CASTPWTNSGNTIYF. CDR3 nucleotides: TGTGCCAGCACCCCGTGGACCAACTCTGGAAACACCATATATTTT.

CDR3 nucleotides: TGTGCCAGGGGGGAGTCCGTTAGCAATCAGCCCCAGCATTTT. Protein product: CARGESVSNQPQHF. The chain combines TRBV19 with TRBJ1-5; the D gene is possibly TRBD1 (5 bases). The germline gives CDR1 LNHDA, CDR2 SQIVND (reference sequence). The CDR3 spans 14 residues. Trimming pared 9 bases from V and 0 bases from J, leaving 12 bases between. The whole variable domain, filled in from reference TRBV19 and TRBJ1-5, reads DGGITQSPKYLFRKEGQNVTLSCEQNLNHDAMYWYRQDPGQGLRLIYYSQIVNDFQKGDIAEGYSVSREKKESFPLTVTSAQKNPTAFYLCARGESVSNQPQHFGDGTRLSIL.

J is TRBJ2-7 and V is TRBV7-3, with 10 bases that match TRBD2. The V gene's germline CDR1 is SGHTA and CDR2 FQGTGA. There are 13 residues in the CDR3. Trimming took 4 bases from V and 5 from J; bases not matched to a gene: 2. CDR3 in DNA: TGTGCCAGCAGCTCCGGACTAGCGGACGAGCAGTACTTC. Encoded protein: CASSSGLADEQYF.

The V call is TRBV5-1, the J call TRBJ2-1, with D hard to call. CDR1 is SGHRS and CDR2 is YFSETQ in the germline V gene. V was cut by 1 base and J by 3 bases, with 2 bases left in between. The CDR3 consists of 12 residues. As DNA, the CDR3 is TGCGCCAGCAGCTTGTTCTACAATGAGCAGTTCTTC. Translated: CASSLFYNEQFF. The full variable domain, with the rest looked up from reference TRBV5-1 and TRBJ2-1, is KAGVTQTPRYLIKTRGQQVTLSCSPISGHRSVSWYQQTPGQGLQFLFEYFSETQRNKGNFPGRFSGRQFSNSRSEMNVSTLELGDSALYLCASSLFYNEQFFGPGTRLTVL.

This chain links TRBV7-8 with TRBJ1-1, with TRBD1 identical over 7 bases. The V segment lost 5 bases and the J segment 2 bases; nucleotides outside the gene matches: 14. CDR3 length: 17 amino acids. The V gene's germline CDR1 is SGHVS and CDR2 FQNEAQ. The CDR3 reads CASSLGAGGSRNTEAFF. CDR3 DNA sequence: TGTGCCAGCAGCCTCGGGGCAGGGGGATCGAGAAACACTGAAGCTTTCTTT.

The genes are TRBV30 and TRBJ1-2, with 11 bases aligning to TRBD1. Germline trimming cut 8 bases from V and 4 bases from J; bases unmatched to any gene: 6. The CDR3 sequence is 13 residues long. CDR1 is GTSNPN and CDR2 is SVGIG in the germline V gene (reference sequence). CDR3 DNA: TGTGCCCGTTGGGACAGGGGGGCCTATGGCTACACCTTC. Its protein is CARWDRGAYGYTF. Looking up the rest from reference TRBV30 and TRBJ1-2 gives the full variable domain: SQTIHQWPATLVQPVGSPLSLECTVEGTSNPNLYWYRQAAGRGLQLLFYSVGIGQISSEVPQNLSASRPQDRQFILSSKKLLLSDSGFYLCARWDRGAYGYTFGSGTRLTVV.

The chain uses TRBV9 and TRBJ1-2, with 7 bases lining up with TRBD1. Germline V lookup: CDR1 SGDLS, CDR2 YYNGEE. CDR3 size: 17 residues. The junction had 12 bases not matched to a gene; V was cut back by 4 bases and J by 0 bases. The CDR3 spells CASSPHFGTVSNYGYTF. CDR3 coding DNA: TGTGCCAGCAGCCCCCATTTCGGGACAGTCTCTAACTATGGCTACACCTTC.

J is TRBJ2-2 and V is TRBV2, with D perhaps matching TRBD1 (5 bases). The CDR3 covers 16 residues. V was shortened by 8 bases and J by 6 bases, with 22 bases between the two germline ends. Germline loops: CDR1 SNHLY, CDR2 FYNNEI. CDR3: CASLKGGRDLPGELFF. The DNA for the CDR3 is TGTGCCAGCCTAAAAGGTGGCAGGGATTTACCCGGGGAGCTGTTTTTT.

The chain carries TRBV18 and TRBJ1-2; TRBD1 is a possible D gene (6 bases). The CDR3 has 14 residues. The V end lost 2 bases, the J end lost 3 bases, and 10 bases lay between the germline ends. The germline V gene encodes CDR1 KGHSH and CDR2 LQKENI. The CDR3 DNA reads TGTGCCAGCTCACCAACAGGGCTAGACTATGGCTACACCTTC. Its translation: CASSPTGLDYGYTF. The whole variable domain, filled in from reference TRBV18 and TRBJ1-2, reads NAGVMQNPRHLVRRRGQEARLRCSPMKGHSHVYWYRQLPEEGLKFMVYLQKENIIDESGMPKERFSAEFPKEGPSILRIQQVVRGDSAAYFCASSPTGLDYGYTFGSGTRLTVV.

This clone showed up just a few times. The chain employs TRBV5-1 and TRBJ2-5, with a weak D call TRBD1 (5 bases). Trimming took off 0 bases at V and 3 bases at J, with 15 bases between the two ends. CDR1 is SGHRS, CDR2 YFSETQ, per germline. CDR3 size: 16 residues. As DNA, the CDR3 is TGCGCCAGCAGCTTGGCGCACAGGAACCTTGAAGAGACCCAGTACTTC. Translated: CASSLAHRNLEETQYF. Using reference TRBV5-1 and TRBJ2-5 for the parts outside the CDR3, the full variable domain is KAGVTQTPRYLIKTRGQQVTLSCSPISGHRSVSWYQQTPGQGLQFLFEYFSETQRNKGNFPGRFSGRQFSNSRSEMNVSTLELGDSALYLCASSLAHRNLEETQYFGPGTRLLVL.

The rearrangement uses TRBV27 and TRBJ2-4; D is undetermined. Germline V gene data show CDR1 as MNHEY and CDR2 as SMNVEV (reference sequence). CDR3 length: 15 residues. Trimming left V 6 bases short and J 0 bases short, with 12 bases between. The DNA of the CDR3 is TGTGCCAGCAGGGAAGTAGGGCTAGCCAAAAACATTCAGTACTTC. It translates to CASREVGLAKNIQYF.

The DNA of the CDR3 is TGCAGCGTCCGAGCGGACAGGGGGCGAGAGCAGTACTTC. Translated, it gives CSVRADRGREQYF. V and J are TRBV29-1 and TRBJ2-7; 11 nucleotides match TRBD1. The germline gives CDR1 SQVTM, CDR2 ANQGSEA. V lost 6 bases, J lost 7 bases, and 8 bases stayed unmatched. The CDR3 extends over 13 amino acids.

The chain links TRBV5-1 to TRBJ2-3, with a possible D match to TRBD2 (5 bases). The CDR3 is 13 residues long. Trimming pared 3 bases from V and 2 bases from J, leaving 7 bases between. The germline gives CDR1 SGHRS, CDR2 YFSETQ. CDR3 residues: CASSSSPTDTQYF. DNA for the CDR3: TGCGCCAGCAGCTCTAGCCCCACAGATACGCAGTATTTT. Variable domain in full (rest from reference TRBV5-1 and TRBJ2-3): KAGVTQTPRYLIKTRGQQVTLSCSPISGHRSVSWYQQTPGQGLQFLFEYFSETQRNKGNFPGRFSGRQFSNSRSEMNVSTLELGDSALYLCASSSSPTDTQYFGPGTRLTVL.

CDR3 nucleotides: TGTGCCAGTAGGGGGGTCGGGACAGATACGCAGTATTTT. This gives the protein CASRGVGTDTQYF. The rearrangement links TRBV19 to TRBJ2-3; D assignment may be TRBD1 or TRBD2 (5 bases each). The CDR3 covers 13 residues. V was trimmed by 6 bases and J by 3 bases, leaving 10 bases between them. The germline CDR1 and CDR2 sequences are LNHDA and SQIVND (reference sequence).

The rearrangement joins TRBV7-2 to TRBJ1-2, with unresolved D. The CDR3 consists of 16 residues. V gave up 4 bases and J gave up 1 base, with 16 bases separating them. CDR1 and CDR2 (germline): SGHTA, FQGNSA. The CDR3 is CASSSLRGGGNYGYTF. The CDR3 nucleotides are TGTGCCAGCAGCTCCTTGCGGGGAGGCGGTAACTATGGCTACACCTTC. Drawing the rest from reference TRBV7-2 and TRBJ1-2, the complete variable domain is GAGVSQSPSNKVTEKGKDVELRCDPISGHTALYWYRQSLGQGLEFLIYFQGNSAPDKSGLPSDRFSAERTGGSVSTLTIQRTQQEDSAVYLCASSSLRGGGNYGYTFGSGTRLTVV.

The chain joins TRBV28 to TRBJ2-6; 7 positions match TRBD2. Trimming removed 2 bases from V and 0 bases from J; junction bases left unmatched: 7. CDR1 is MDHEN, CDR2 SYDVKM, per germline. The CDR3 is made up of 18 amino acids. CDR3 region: CASSLGGGTLSGANVLTF. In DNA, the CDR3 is TGTGCCAGCAGTTTAGGGGGGGGGACCCTCTCTGGGGCCAACGTCCTGACTTTC.